These 18 T cell receptor beta chains were all obtained from the same sample, sequenced in a study of Graves' ophthalmopathy and Graves' hyperthyroidism. CDR3 regions of TCR beta were amplified from RNA transcripts. The library came from an HTBI-primed first-round RT-PCR and a second-round multiplex PCR. Via MiXCR, TCRdb re-called the multiplex PCR reads, giving one row per CDR3 protein. The sample includes 300,000 or so distinct CDR3 sequences, 17% of them seen just once. Sequenced sample: peripheral blood. The receptors stem from an adult man with Graves' ophthalmopathy.

This clonotype came up many times. The chain is built from TRBV11-1 and TRBJ2-5; 11 bases fit TRBD1. CDR1 is SGHAT, CDR2 FQDESV, per germline (reference sequence). V lost 0 bases to trimming and J lost 1 base; unmatched junction nucleotides: 4. The CDR3 contains 17 residues. The CDR3 DNA sequence: TGTGCCAGCAGCTTAGCCGGGACAGGGGGTCTCCAAGAGACCCAGTACTTC. Translated: CASSLAGTGGLQETQYF.

This clonotype has more than one count but fewer than ten. The J gene is TRBJ1-2, the V gene TRBV20-1; TRBD1 is a possible D gene (6 bases). CDR1 and CDR2 from the germline V gene are DFQATT and SNEGSKA (reference sequence). This CDR3 contains 15 residues. V lost 0 bases and J lost 6, with 17 bases in between. CDR3 amino acids: CSARDHNRVGDGYTF. In nucleotides, the CDR3 is TGCAGTGCTAGAGATCACAACAGGGTAGGGGATGGCTACACCTTC.

Ten or more counts support this clonotype. The V call is TRBV6-5, the J call TRBJ1-2; 10 nucleotides align to TRBD1. The CDR3 spans 16 residues. Germline trimming cut 2 bases from V and 3 bases from J; bases unmatched to any gene: 6. Germline assignment: CDR1 MNHEY and CDR2 SVGAGI. The chain's CDR3 is CASSYGVGTGDYGYTF. The CDR3 bases are TGTGCCAGCAGTTACGGTGTAGGGACAGGGGACTATGGCTACACCTTC.

In this sample, this clonotype turned up many times. V and J are TRBV20-1 and TRBJ2-7; TRBD2 matches 14 bases. V dropped 4 bases and J dropped 2; count of bases not matched to a gene: 4. CDR1 DFQATT and CDR2 SNEGSKA come from the germline V gene (reference sequence). This CDR3 region has 15 residues. CDR3 sequence reads: CSATSTSGRAYEQYF. CDR3 nucleotide sequence: TGCAGTGCTACTTCGACTAGCGGGAGGGCCTACGAGCAGTACTTC.

In its sample, this clonotype was seen many times. The gene calls are TRBV30 and TRBJ2-7; perhaps TRBD2 as D (5 bases). Germline V gives CDR1 GTSNPN, CDR2 SVGIG (reference sequence). V gave up 0 bases and J gave up 2 bases, with 8 bases separating them. The CDR3 has 13 amino acids. This CDR3 is CAWSVQRTYEQYF. DNA for the CDR3: TGTGCCTGGAGTGTACAGCGGACCTACGAGCAGTACTTC.

This clonotype has at least ten counts. V and J are TRBV7-9 and TRBJ2-7; D ambiguous. CDR1 is SEHNR, CDR2 FQNEAQ, per germline (reference sequence). Trimming stripped 1 base from V and 7 bases from J, with 14 bases between. The CDR3 runs 14 residues. The chain's CDR3 is CASSLGSVGREQYF. CDR3 DNA sequence: TGTGCCAGCAGCTTAGGTAGTGTAGGACGGGAGCAGTACTTC. The full variable domain, in which reference TRBV7-9 and TRBJ2-7 provide the parts outside the CDR3, is DTGVSQNPRHKITKRGQNVTFRCDPISEHNRLYWYRQTLGQGPEFLTYFQNEAQLEKSRLLSDRFSAERPKGSFSTLEIQRTEQGDSAMYLCASSLGSVGREQYFGPGTRLTVT.

V usage is TRBV6-1 and J usage is TRBJ2-7, with TRBD1 identical over 8 bases. The germline V gene has CDR1 MNHNS and CDR2 SASEGT. The V and J ends lost 2 bases and 3 bases, in that order; junction bases with no gene match: 12. There are 17 residues in the CDR3. The CDR3, as DNA: TGTGCCAGCAGTGAAAACCCAGGGGGCGGTAGGTTCTACGAGCAGTACTTC. Amino acids: CASSENPGGGRFYEQYF.

This clonotype was counted many times. The chain links TRBV5-1 to TRBJ1-1; 7 bases fit TRBD1. The CDR3 is 15 amino acids. Trimming at V came to 0 bases and at J to 3 bases, leaving 5 bases not matched to a gene. The germline CDR1 and CDR2 sequences are SGHRS and YFSETQ. The CDR3 region is CASSLDEGAYTEAFF. CDR3 DNA sequence: TGCGCCAGCAGCTTGGATGAGGGGGCCTACACTGAAGCTTTCTTT.

This clonotype was found many times. The chain employs TRBV7-2 and TRBJ2-2, with D maybe TRBD2 (5 bases). CDR3 size: 14 residues. CDR1 and CDR2 (germline): SGHTA, FQGNSA. Trimming stripped 4 bases from V and 4 bases from J, with 10 bases between. CDR3 nucleotide sequence: TGTGCCAGCAGCTCCCGGGAAAGCACCGGGGAGCTGTTTTTT. Translating it yields CASSSRESTGELFF.

This clonotype was seen many times. The V and J genes are TRBV20-1 and TRBJ2-2, with D perhaps being TRBD1 or TRBD2 (5 bases each). The germline V and J ends were trimmed by 5 bases and 8 bases, with 15 bases remaining between them. Germline V gene sequence: CDR1 DFQATT, CDR2 SNEGSKA (reference sequence). This CDR3 is 13 amino acids long. The DNA of the CDR3 is TGCAGTGCTGCCGGGACCCCAAGTGGGGAGCTGTTTTTT. This gives the protein CSAAGTPSGELFF.

This clonotype was counted at least ten times. The chain employs TRBV7-9 and TRBJ2-7; TRBD1 or TRBD2 may be the D gene (5 bases each). V dropped 4 bases and J dropped 3 bases, with 16 bases sitting between them. The CDR3 length is 15 residues. Germline V CDR1 and CDR2: SEHNR, FQNEAQ (reference sequence). CDR3 sequence: CASSSWDQLSYEQYF. The CDR3 bases are TGTGCCAGCAGCTCATGGGACCAACTGAGCTACGAGCAGTACTTC.

V usage is TRBV6-1 and J usage is TRBJ1-1; 10 bases map to TRBD1. V shed 6 bases, J shed 6 bases, and the junction held 4 bases outside the gene matches. Germline V CDR1 and CDR2: MNHNS, SASEGT. The length of the CDR3 is 13 residues. Written as DNA, the CDR3 is TGTGCCAGCAGCGTCGGACAGGGGGCTGAAGCTTTCTTT. Amino acids: CASSVGQGAEAFF.

The V and J genes are TRBV6-5 and TRBJ2-7; no firm D call. V was shortened by 4 bases and J by 0 bases, with 10 bases between the two germline ends. Germline values: CDR1 MNHEY, CDR2 SVGAGI. This CDR3 has 14 residues. CDR3 nucleotides: TGTGCCAGCAGTTTCTCAAGGAGCTCCTACGAGCAGTACTTC. Residues: CASSFSRSSYEQYF.

The chain couples TRBV30 to TRBJ2-5; TRBD1 or TRBD2 may be the D gene (6 bases each). The CDR3 runs to 16 residues. The ends were cut back, 0 bases at V and 4 bases at J, with 18 bases in the middle. CDR1 and CDR2 from the germline V gene are GTSNPN and SVGIG (reference sequence). The CDR3 is CAWSVYRVGGPETQYF. CDR3 DNA sequence: TGTGCCTGGAGTGTCTACAGGGTCGGGGGCCCAGAGACCCAGTACTTC.

Ten or more counts support this clonotype. The chain recombines TRBV25-1 with TRBJ2-7; TRBD1 agrees at 10 bases. J lost 5 bases, V lost 7 bases, and 8 bases had no gene match. The CDR3 loop spans 14 amino acids. CDR1 is MGHDK, CDR2 SYGVNS, per germline. This CDR3 reads CASTTGGGLNEQYF. The CDR3 DNA sequence: TGTGCCAGCACGACAGGGGGCGGTTTGAACGAGCAGTACTTC.

The sample holds many counts of this clonotype. The chain uses TRBV7-2 and TRBJ1-6, with D possibly matching TRBD1 (6 bases). The germline V gene encodes CDR1 SGHTA and CDR2 FQGNSA. V was shortened by 5 bases and J by 8 bases, with 16 bases between the two germline ends. The CDR3 is 15 amino acids. CDR3 coding DNA: TGTGCCAGCAGCCCCCACAGGGCTGGGTATTCACCCCTCCACTTT. Protein product: CASSPHRAGYSPLHF.

This clonotype was detected many times. This chain connects TRBV28 to TRBJ2-5; possibly TRBD1 for D (6 bases). V lost 3 bases and J lost 1, with 30 bases in between. CDR1 and CDR2 from the germline V gene are MDHEN and SYDVKM. The CDR3 runs 21 residues. The CDR3 DNA reads TGTGCCAGCAGTTTTAACCGGGGTAAAAGGGGGACCGACGGAGCCCAAGAGACCCAGTACTTC. Translating gives CASSFNRGKRGTDGAQETQYF.

This clonotype has at least ten counts. The chain carries TRBV15 and TRBJ1-5, with D possibly TRBD1 on 5 matching bases. V dropped 1 base and J dropped 7 bases, with 14 bases sitting between them. The length of the CDR3 is 15 residues. Germline V gene lookup returns CDR1 LNHNV and CDR2 YYDKDF (reference sequence). CDR3 loop: CATSRGFRAEQPQHF. The CDR3 nucleotides are TGTGCCACCAGCAGAGGGTTCAGGGCCGAGCAGCCCCAGCATTTT.